Listed below are T cell receptor beta chains from one sample, sequenced in a study of T cell responses to AZD1222 COVID-19 vaccine. Clones were read by immunoSEQ multiplex PCR, and TCRdb kept only the in-frame ones, dropping some. The sample contains 95,000 to 150,000 clones, around nine tenths of which appear only once. Material: peripheral blood, obtained on day 0 of AZD1222 vaccination. The receptors derive from an adult in good health. Each CDR3 is given with its conserved first and last residue. D genes are given only for firm matches. Clone size is stated in some rows and not others, as once, few, many or a class when expanded.

-	-	TRBJ1-6	TRBV30	CAWQSYNSPLHF	TGTGCCTGGCAATCCTATAATTCACCCCTCCACTTT
-	-	TRBJ1-4	TRBV11-2	CASTTGPGDREKLFF	TGTGCCAGCACCACCGGCCCAGGGGATCGTGAAAAACTGTTTTTT
-	-	TRBJ1-5	TRBV4-2	CASSQDPQGGQPQHF	TGTGCCAGCAGCCAAGATCCCCAGGGTGGTCAGCCCCAGCATTTT
-	-	TRBJ1-1	TRBV5-1	CASSPGQSTEAFF	TGCGCCAGCAGCCCCGGACAGAGCACTGAAGCTTTCTTT
-	-	TRBJ1-1	TRBV4-3	CASSPGMVMNTEAFF	TGCGCCAGCAGCCCGGGCATGGTTATGAACACTGAAGCTTTCTTT
-	-	TRBJ1-1	TRBV5-1	CASSLAYPGAGNTEAFF	TGCGCCAGCAGCTTGGCCTATCCGGGGGCAGGGAACACTGAAGCTTTCTTT
-	-	TRBJ1-5	TRBV6-6	CASSYRGGSSNQPQHF	TGTGCCAGCAGTTACCGGGGAGGTAGCAGCAATCAGCCCCAGCATTTT
TRBD1	-	TRBJ1-3	TRBV2	CASRGQTGGSGNTIYF	TGTGCCAGCAGGGGCCAGACAGGGGGCTCTGGAAACACCATATATTTT
-	-	TRBJ2-3	TRBV12-5	CASAPTDYTDTQYF	TGTGCTAGTGCCCCGACAGACTACACAGATACGCAGTATTTT
-	-	TRBJ2-1	TRBV30	CASRLDYEQFF	TGTGCCTCCCGCCTGGACTATGAGCAGTTCTTC
-	-	TRBJ1-2	TRBV2	CASSDRGSLGGYTF	TGTGCCAGCAGTGATCGCGGAAGCCTCGGTGGCTACACCTTC
-	-	TRBJ2-2	TRBV27	CASTSGTANTGELFF	TGTGCCAGCACTTCCGGGACCGCGAACACCGGGGAGCTGTTTTTT
TRBD2	-	TRBJ2-1	TRBV10-3	CAISEGLGTSGRPNEQFF	TGTGCCATCAGTGAGGGATTGGGTACTAGCGGGAGGCCCAATGAGCAGTTCTTC
-	-	TRBJ2-2	TRBV5-1	CASSLVGLTGNTGELFF	TGCGCCAGCAGCTTGGTGGGGCTGACAGGGAACACCGGGGAGCTGTTTTTT
TRBD1	once	TRBJ1-2	TRBV7-3	CASSPRQGEGYTF	TGTGCCAGCAGCCCCAGACAGGGGGAAGGCTACACCTTC
-	-	TRBJ1-4	TRBV6-2/TRBV6-3	CASSRGHGEKLFF	TGTGCCAGCAGTCGGGGGCACGGTGAAAAACTGTTTTTT
-	-	TRBJ1-1	TRBV19	CASSITGLNTEAFF	TGTGCCAGTAGTATTACAGGGTTGAACACTGAAGCTTTCTTT
-	-	TRBJ1-2	TRBV2	CASSEMAGTVYYGYTF	TGTGCCAGCAGTGAAATGGCAGGGACGGTATACTATGGCTACACCTTC
-	-	TRBJ1-5	TRBV30	CAWSMAGPRTQHF	TGTGCCTGGAGCATGGCAGGCCCCAGGACCCAGCATTTT
TRBD1	once	TRBJ1-2	TRBV19	CASSPATGTTMRYTF	TGTGCCAGTTCCCCGGCGACAGGGACAACTATGCGCTACACCTTC
-	-	TRBJ1-3	TRBV7-2	CASSLERQGGNTIYF	TGTGCCAGCAGCTTAGAGCGGCAGGGTGGAAACACCATATATTTT
-	-	TRBJ2-5	TRBV6-6	CASKTRQTGETQYF	TGTGCCAGCAAAACCAGACAAACGGGAGAGACCCAGTACTTC
TRBD1	few	TRBJ1-1	TRBV18	CASSPTGVGDTEAFF	TGTGCCAGCTCACCAACAGGGGTTGGGGACACTGAAGCTTTCTTT
-	-	TRBJ1-1	TRBV7-9	CASSLIGFTEAFF	TGTGCCAGCAGCTTAATAGGTTTCACTGAAGCTTTCTTT
-	once	TRBJ1-5	TRBV5-1	CASKIGGSSNQPQHF	TGCGCCAGTAAGATCGGGGGTTCGAGCAATCAGCCCCAGCATTTT
TRBD1	-	TRBJ1-2	TRBV25-1	CASSVPGQANYGYTF	TGTGCCAGCAGTGTTCCGGGACAGGCTAACTATGGCTACACCTTC
-	-	TRBJ1-1	TRBV2	CASRADFTEAFF	TGTGCCAGCAGAGCAGACTTCACTGAAGCTTTCTTT
-	-	TRBJ1-4	TRBV3-1/TRBV3-2	CASSQQLSNEKLFF	TGTGCCAGCAGCCAACAGTTGTCTAATGAAAAACTGTTTTTT
-	-	TRBJ1-2	TRBV6-2/TRBV6-3	CASSSNAGDGYTF	TGTGCCAGCAGTTCGAACGCAGGGGATGGCTACACCTTC
-	-	TRBJ2-6	TRBV24-1	CATSDPTVQPNVLTF	TGTGCCACCAGTGATCCCACAGTACAGCCCAACGTCCTGACTTTC
-	-	TRBJ1-2	TRBV2	CASSPDTDYGYTF	TGTGCCAGCAGTCCGGACACCGACTATGGCTACACCTTC
-	-	TRBJ1-1	TRBV5-5	CASSLLGQLNTEAFF	TGTGCCAGCAGCTTGTTAGGCCAGCTGAACACTGAAGCTTTCTTT
-	once	TRBJ1-2	TRBV27	CASSLWGTYGYTF	TGTGCCAGCAGTTTATGGGGGACCTATGGCTACACCTTC
TRBD2	-	TRBJ2-3	TRBV9	CASSFSGTISTDTQYF	TGTGCCAGCAGCTTTAGCGGGACGATTAGCACAGATACGCAGTATTTT
-	-	TRBJ2-3	TRBV7-2	CASSPSWTQYF	TGTGCCAGCAGCCCTAGCTGGACGCAGTATTTT
TRBD2	-	TRBJ2-2	TRBV13	CASSRLAGGTGELFF	TGTGCCAGCAGCCGACTAGCGGGGGGCACCGGGGAGCTGTTTTTT
-	once	TRBJ1-5	TRBV7-8	CASSQGWGAQPQHF	TGTGCCAGCAGCCAAGGGTGGGGAGCTCAGCCCCAGCATTTT
TRBD1	-	TRBJ1-1	TRBV10-1	CASSPTPGQGADTEAFF	TGCGCCAGCAGTCCGACTCCGGGACAGGGGGCGGACACTGAAGCTTTCTTT